The source of this T cell receptor beta chain is a study of shared clonotypes between healthy human individuals. Study-wide background: A donor's plate count was three for CD4 naive and three for CD4 memory; CD8 naive had two and CD8 memory one.

The CDR3 is 15 amino acids. Germline CDR1 is LNHDA and CDR2 is SQIVND (reference sequence). Deletions cut 5 bases from V and 5 bases from J, with 18 bases between. Positive CCR7 selection of CD45RO-negative cells yielded the naive CD8 cells, and terminally differentiated effector memory CD45RA+ cells were excluded. Original methodology: Filtering differed because ImmunoSEQ produced junction-only sequences that carried no quality scores. Sequencing used immunoSEQ multiplex PCR; TCRdb keeps in-frame clones, though not all of them. V, J and clone size are those of that table, while D and trimming were read from the DNA. The sample lists approximately 2,200,000 clones, roughly 91% occurring once.

This TCR derives from a man younger than 35 in good health. Some clones in this sample may be carry-over from other donors' samples. The J gene is TRBJ1-1, the V gene TRBV19, with D tentatively TRBD1 (5 bases). Sequenced: naive CD8+ T cells from PBMCs. CDR3 region: CASSPPEGTGTEAFF. The CDR3 nucleotides read TGTGCCAGTAGTCCCCCCGAGGGGACTGGAACTGAAGCTTTCTTT.